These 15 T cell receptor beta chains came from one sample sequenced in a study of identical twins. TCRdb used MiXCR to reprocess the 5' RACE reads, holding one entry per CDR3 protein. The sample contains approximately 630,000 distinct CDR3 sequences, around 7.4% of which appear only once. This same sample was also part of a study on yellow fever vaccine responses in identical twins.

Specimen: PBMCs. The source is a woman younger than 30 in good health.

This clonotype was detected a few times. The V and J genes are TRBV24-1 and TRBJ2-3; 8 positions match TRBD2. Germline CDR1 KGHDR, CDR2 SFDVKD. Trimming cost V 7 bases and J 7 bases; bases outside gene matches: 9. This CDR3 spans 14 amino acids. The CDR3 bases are TGTGCCACCAGCACTAGCGGAGCCCTATATACGCAGTATTTT. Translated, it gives CATSTSGALYTQYF.

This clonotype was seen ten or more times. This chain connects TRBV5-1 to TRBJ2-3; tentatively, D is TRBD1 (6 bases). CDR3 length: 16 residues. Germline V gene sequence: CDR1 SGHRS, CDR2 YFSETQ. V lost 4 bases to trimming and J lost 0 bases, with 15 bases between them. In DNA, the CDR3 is TGCGCCAGCAGCGACCTGACAGGTGCTAGCACAGATACGCAGTATTTT. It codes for CASSDLTGASTDTQYF.

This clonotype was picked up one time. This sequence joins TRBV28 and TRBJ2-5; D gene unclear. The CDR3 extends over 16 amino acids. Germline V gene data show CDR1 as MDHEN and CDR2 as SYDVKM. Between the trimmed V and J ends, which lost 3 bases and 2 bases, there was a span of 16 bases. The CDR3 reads CASSLKWISLQETQYF. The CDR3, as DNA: TGTGCCAGCAGTTTGAAATGGATTTCACTACAAGAGACCCAGTACTTC.

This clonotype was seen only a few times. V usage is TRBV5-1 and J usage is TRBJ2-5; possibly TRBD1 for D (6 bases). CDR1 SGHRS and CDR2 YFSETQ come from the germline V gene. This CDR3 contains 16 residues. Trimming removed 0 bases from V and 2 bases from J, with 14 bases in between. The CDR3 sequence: CASSLAERTDQETQYF. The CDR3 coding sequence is TGCGCCAGCAGCTTGGCCGAGAGGACAGATCAAGAGACCCAGTACTTC.

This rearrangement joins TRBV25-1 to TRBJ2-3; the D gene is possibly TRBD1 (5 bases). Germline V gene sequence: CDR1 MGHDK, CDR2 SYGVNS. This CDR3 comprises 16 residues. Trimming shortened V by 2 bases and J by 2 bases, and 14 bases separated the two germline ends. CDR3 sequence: CASSERSQGFTDTQYF. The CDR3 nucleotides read TGTGCCAGCAGTGAACGCTCCCAGGGATTCACAGATACGCAGTATTTT.

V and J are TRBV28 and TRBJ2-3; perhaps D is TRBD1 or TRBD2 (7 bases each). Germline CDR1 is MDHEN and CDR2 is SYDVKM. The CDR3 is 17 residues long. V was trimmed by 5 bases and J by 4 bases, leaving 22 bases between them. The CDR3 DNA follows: TGTGCCAGCAGTCCCCTCGAGGGGGCGGGAGTGTCAGATACGCAGTATTTT. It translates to CASSPLEGAGVSDTQYF.

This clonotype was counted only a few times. In nucleotides, the CDR3 is TGCAGTGGGGTGAGCGGGAGTCCGTTGAATGAGCAGTTCTTC. It specifies CSGVSGSPLNEQFF. The V call is TRBV20-1, the J call TRBJ2-1; 8 positions match TRBD2. With V trimmed by 7 bases and J by 7 bases, 12 bases remained unmatched. The CDR3 is made up of 14 amino acids. CDR1 and CDR2 (germline): DFQATT, SNEGSKA (reference sequence).

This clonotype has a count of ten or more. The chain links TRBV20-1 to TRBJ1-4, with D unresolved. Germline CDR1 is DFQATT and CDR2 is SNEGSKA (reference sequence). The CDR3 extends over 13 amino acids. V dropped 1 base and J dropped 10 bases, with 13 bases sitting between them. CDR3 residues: CSARVSGPGKLFF. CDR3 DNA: TGCAGTGCTAGAGTTTCAGGACCCGGAAAACTGTTTTTT.

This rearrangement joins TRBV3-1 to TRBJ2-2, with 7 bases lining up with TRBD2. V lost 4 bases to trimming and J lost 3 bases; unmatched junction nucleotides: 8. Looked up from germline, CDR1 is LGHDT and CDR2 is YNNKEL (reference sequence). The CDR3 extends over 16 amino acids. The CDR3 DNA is TGTGCCAGCAGCCTGAGGACTAGTCGGGACACCGGGGAGCTGTTTTTT. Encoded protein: CASSLRTSRDTGELFF.

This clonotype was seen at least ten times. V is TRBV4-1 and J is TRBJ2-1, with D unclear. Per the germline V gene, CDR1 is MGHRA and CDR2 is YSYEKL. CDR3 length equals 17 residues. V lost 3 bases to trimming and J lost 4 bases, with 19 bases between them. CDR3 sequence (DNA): TGCGCCAGCAGCCAGCCATCGACATCCGGTATATACAATGAGCAGTTCTTC. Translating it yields CASSQPSTSGIYNEQFF.

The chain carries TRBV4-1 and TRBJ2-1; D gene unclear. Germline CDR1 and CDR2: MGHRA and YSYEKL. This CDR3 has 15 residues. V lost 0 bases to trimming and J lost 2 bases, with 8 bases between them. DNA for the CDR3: TGCGCCAGCAGCCAAGAACCTATTACCTACAATGAGCAGTTCTTC. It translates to CASSQEPITYNEQFF.

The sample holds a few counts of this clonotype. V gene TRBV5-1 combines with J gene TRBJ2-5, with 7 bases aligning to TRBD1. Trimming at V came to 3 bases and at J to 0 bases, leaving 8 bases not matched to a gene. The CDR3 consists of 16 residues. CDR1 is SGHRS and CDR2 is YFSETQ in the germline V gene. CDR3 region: CASSSGQPKYQETQYF. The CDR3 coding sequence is TGCGCCAGCAGCTCGGGACAGCCCAAATACCAAGAGACCCAGTACTTC.

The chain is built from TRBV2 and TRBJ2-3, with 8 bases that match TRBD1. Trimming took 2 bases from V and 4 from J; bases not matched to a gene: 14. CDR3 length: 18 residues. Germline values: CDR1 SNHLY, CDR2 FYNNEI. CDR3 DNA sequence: TGTGCCAGCAGTGAAACCCTGGACAGGGTCGGTCGTGCAGATACGCAGTATTTT. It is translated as CASSETLDRVGRADTQYF.

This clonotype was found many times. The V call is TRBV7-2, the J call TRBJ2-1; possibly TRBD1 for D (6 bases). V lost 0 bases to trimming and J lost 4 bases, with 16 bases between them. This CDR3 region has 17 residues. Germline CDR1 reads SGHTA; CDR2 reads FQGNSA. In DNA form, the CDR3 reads TGTGCCAGCAGCTTAGCTTCAACAGGGTCTAGGTACAATGAGCAGTTCTTC. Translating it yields CASSLASTGSRYNEQFF.

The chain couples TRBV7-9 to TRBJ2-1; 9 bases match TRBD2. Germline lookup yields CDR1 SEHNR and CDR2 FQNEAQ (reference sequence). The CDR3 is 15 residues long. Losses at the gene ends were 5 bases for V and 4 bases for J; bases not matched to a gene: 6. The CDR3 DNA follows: TGTGCCAGCAGCCGAAGCGGGGGGTTATACAATGAGCAGTTCTTC. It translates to CASSRSGGLYNEQFF.